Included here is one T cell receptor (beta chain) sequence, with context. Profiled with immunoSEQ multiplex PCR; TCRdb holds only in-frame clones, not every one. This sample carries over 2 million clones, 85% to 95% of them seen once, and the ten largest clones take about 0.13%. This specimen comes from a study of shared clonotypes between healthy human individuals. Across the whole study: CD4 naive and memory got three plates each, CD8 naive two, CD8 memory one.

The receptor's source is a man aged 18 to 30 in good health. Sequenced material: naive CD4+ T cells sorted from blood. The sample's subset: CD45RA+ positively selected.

CDR3 residues: CASSLVSGTGNQPQHF. As DNA, the CDR3 is TGTGCCAGCAGCTTAGTCTCAGGGACAGGTAATCAGCCCCAGCATTTT. The V and J genes are TRBV7-2 and TRBJ1-5; 8 nucleotides agree with TRBD1. CDR3 length: 16 amino acids. Looked up from germline, CDR1 is SGHTA and CDR2 is FQGNSA. Losses at the gene ends were 1 base for V and 4 bases for J; bases not matched to a gene: 6.